The 13 T cell receptor beta chains below all came from one sample that was sequenced in a study of response to subunit inactivated influenza vaccine. TCRdb ran MiXCR on the RT-PCR reads and lists one entry per CDR3 protein. The sample has under 200,000 distinct CDR3 sequences, about 10% seen once. This specimen consisted of CD8+ T cells sorted from PBMCs, obtained 23 months after vaccination. All receptors come from a man between 45 and 75 years old who received an inactivated influenza vaccine.

This clonotype was counted ten times or more. The chain is built from TRBV11-2 and TRBJ2-1, with TRBD2 matching over 9 bases. CDR3 length: 15 residues. The germline CDR1 and CDR2 sequences are SGHAT and FQNNGV. The ends lost 5 bases at V and 8 bases at J; junction bases unmatched: 10. The CDR3 DNA reads TGTGCCAGCAGCGTACACGTAGCGGGAGTTGATGAGCAGTTCTTC. This encodes CASSVHVAGVDEQFF.

This chain links TRBV19 with TRBJ1-5; D may be TRBD1 (6 bases). The germline V gene encodes CDR1 LNHDA and CDR2 SQIVND (reference sequence). This CDR3 has 14 amino acids. V was shortened by 5 bases and J by 4 bases, with 12 bases between the two germline ends. The CDR3 sequence: CASSFRQVNQPQHF. CDR3 DNA sequence: TGTGCCAGTAGTTTCCGACAGGTTAATCAGCCCCAGCATTTT. The whole variable domain, filled in from reference TRBV19 and TRBJ1-5, reads DGGITQSPKYLFRKEGQNVTLSCEQNLNHDAMYWYRQDPGQGLRLIYYSQIVNDFQKGDIAEGYSVSREKKESFPLTVTSAQKNPTAFYLCASSFRQVNQPQHFGDGTRLSIL.

The V call is TRBV12-3 or TRBV12-4, the J call TRBJ1-3; no clear D. The CDR3 contains 16 residues. Trimming pared 4 bases from V and 2 bases from J, leaving 15 bases between. CDR3 coding DNA: TGTGCCAGCAGTTCCGGACGGGCGTATACTGGAAACACCATATATTTT. It encodes CASSSGRAYTGNTIYF.

Only a few counts were recorded for this clonotype. Here the CDR3 DNA reads TGCAGTGCTAGACTTAGCGGGGGGCTGCCTACCTACAATGAGCAGTTCTTC. This sequence encodes CSARLSGGLPTYNEQFF. The gene calls are TRBV20-1 and TRBJ2-1; 10 positions agree with TRBD2. CDR1 and CDR2 (germline): DFQATT, SNEGSKA (reference sequence). Trimming cost V 2 bases and J 2 bases; bases outside gene matches: 9. CDR3 length equals 17 residues.

The chain is built from TRBV12-3 or TRBV12-4 and TRBJ2-5; the D is unclear. The CDR3 has 15 amino acids. V lost 5 bases and J 2 bases, leaving 15 bases between the germline ends. Written as DNA, the CDR3 is TGTGCCAGCAGTCCGTCCGGAGCGCCTCAAGAGACCCAGTACTTC. Protein: CASSPSGAPQETQYF.

The V gene is TRBV4-3, the J gene TRBJ2-1, with no clear D. CDR3 size: 13 residues. The germline V gene encodes CDR1 LGHNA and CDR2 YSLEER. Between the trimmed V and J ends, which lost 3 bases and 7 bases, there was a span of 10 bases. The CDR3 DNA sequence: TGCGCCAGCAGCCATGGGCTTCTTAATGAGCAGTTCTTC. Residues: CASSHGLLNEQFF.

The rearrangement joins TRBV7-9 to TRBJ2-3, with no clear D. The ends were cut back, 8 bases at V and 0 bases at J, with 15 bases in the middle. Germline V gene lookup returns CDR1 SEHNR and CDR2 FQNEAQ (reference sequence). This CDR3 has 15 amino acids. The DNA for the CDR3 is TGTGCCAGCGGAGAAGCAGGTTATAGCACAGATACGCAGTATTTT. It yields the protein CASGEAGYSTDTQYF.

There are a few counts of this clonotype. The chain has TRBV28 and TRBJ2-1; D unresolved. Germline V gene data show CDR1 as MDHEN and CDR2 as SYDVKM. The CDR3 runs to 14 residues. The V gene lost 5 bases and the J gene lost 6 bases, with 14 bases spanning the gap. The CDR3 here is CASSPLNLVNEQFF. In DNA form, the CDR3 reads TGTGCCAGCAGTCCCCTGAACTTAGTCAATGAGCAGTTCTTC. The entire variable domain, with the rest obtained from reference TRBV28 and TRBJ2-1, is as follows: DVKVTQSSRYLVKRTGEKVFLECVQDMDHENMFWYRQDPGLGLRLIYFSYDVKMKEKGDIPEGYSVSREKKERFSLILESASTNQTSMYLCASSPLNLVNEQFFGPGTRLTVL.

This chain links TRBV20-1 with TRBJ2-7; TRBD2 aligns across 7 bases. V was pared by 4 bases and J by 4 bases, with 10 bases of the junction left unmatched. CDR1 is DFQATT and CDR2 is SNEGSKA in the germline V gene (reference sequence). The CDR3 runs 14 residues. The CDR3 is CSAIGLADIYEQYF. CDR3 nucleotide sequence: TGCAGTGCTATTGGGCTAGCGGATATTTACGAGCAGTACTTC.

The chain joins TRBV6-2 or TRBV6-3 to TRBJ2-7, with D perhaps being TRBD1 or TRBD2 (5 bases each). V lost 0 bases and J 2 bases, leaving 11 bases between the germline ends. Per germline, CDR1 MNHEY and CDR2 SVGEGT. This CDR3 is built from 15 residues. CDR3 sequence: CASSYSGTETYEQYF. The CDR3 DNA sequence: TGTGCCAGCAGTTACTCGGGGACGGAGACCTACGAGCAGTACTTC.

The V and J genes are TRBV2 and TRBJ2-2; D unclear. Germline V gives CDR1 SNHLY, CDR2 FYNNEI. CDR3 length: 14 amino acids. Deletions cut 5 bases from V and 4 bases from J, with 11 bases between. CDR3 sequence reads: CASSSRQITGELFF. CDR3 nucleotide sequence: TGTGCCAGCAGTTCTCGGCAGATCACCGGGGAGCTGTTTTTT.

This clonotype was observed a few times. This chain uses TRBV9 with TRBJ2-1; D not resolved. CDR3 length equals 15 residues. CDR1 and CDR2 (germline): SGDLS, YYNGEE. V lost 0 bases and J 6 bases, leaving 13 bases between the germline ends. The CDR3 DNA reads TGTGCCAGCAGCGTAGGGGTTAGCCTGGGCAATGAGCAGTTCTTC. Its protein product is CASSVGVSLGNEQFF.

The chain joins TRBV6-1 to TRBJ2-1; 9 positions agree with TRBD2. Germline V gene lookup returns CDR1 MNHNS and CDR2 SASEGT. CDR3 length equals 15 residues. The junction had 3 bases not matched to a gene; V was cut back by 2 bases and J by 4 bases. The CDR3 reads CASSESSGVYNEQFF. CDR3 coding DNA: TGTGCCAGCAGTGAATCTAGCGGGGTTTACAATGAGCAGTTCTTC.